This TCR beta chain was recovered during a study of blood T cell repertoires in COVID-19. Study-level information: Acute and convalescent COVID-19 samples came from the United States, Italy and Spain.

The CDR3 loop spans 15 amino acids. Original methodology: Estimated nucleated cell counts came from reference gene primer amplification. The protocol was immunoSEQ multiplex PCR, while the TCRdb copy is restricted to in-frame clones and leaves out a portion. V and J calls and clone size follow that table, whereas D and trimming were derived from the DNA. This table has about 140,000 clones, about three quarters appearing once. Resolution of symptoms, clearance, or two negative PCRs was present in recovered Cohort 3 donors. Sequencing was done on a sample of PBMCs or T cells enriched from blood (not recorded which). The chain is built from TRBV21-1 and TRBJ2-7; the DNA was not used to check the table's D call, TRBD2. TRBV21-1 is a pseudogene locus. This TCR was recovered from a woman in her forties or fifties who had recovered from COVID-19. The CDR3 is CASSKGERRSYEQYF. Written as DNA, the CDR3 is TGTGCCAGCAGCAAAGGAGAACGCCGCTCCTACGAGCAGTACTTC.